The table lists the clone carrying this T cell receptor (beta chain) with a few counts. Trimming cost V 5 bases and J 2 bases; bases outside gene matches: 6. Germline CDR1 reads DFQATT; CDR2 reads SNEGSKA (reference sequence). This CDR3 is 14 amino acids long. This entry belongs to a study of blood T cells in healthy people across ages. Through a sample-barcoded 5' primer and a J-beta primer mix, a second PCR was run for roughly 7 to 11 cycles. TCRdb called the 5' RACE reads again in MiXCR, with one record for every CDR3 protein. Here the sample spans roughly 650,000 distinct CDR3 sequences, about 32% being singletons.

The chain has TRBV20-1 and TRBJ1-3; TRBD1 agrees at 7 bases. The TCR was taken from a woman of 80 years or more in good health. Material: blood. CDR3 sequence: CSASKDRAGNTIYF. In DNA form, the CDR3 reads TGCAGTGCTTCTAAAGACAGGGCTGGAAACACCATATATTTT.